This TCR beta chain derives from a study of Ad26.COV2.S vaccination and SARS-CoV-2 variants. Notes on this clone: What it binds is unknown.

Data came from immunoSEQ multiplex PCR; TCRdb stores just in-frame clones and leaves some out. The sample gives 380,000 or so clones, 88% of which show up once; 5.5% to 7% is in the top ten. Per the germline V gene, CDR1 is LNHNV and CDR2 is YYDKDF (reference sequence). The V gene lost 0 bases and the J gene lost 4 bases, with 9 bases spanning the gap. This CDR3 contains 14 residues. Noted treatment: over 15 received Ad26.COV2.S at low or high dose, single or two shots; 5 received placebo; per-sample allocation not given. The investigators took samples on day 63 after the first vaccine or placebo injection. This Boston cohort included adults aged 18-55 years. As its vector, the vaccine had Ad26, which expressed Wuhan-strain SARS-CoV-2 spike. The study, taken as a whole, reports: The study found similar non-spike TCR breadth in vaccine and placebo recipients. Reported findings describe substantial breadth in spike-specific CD8+ and CD4+ T cell responses following vaccination.

The chain links TRBV15 to TRBJ1-2; D perhaps matches TRBD1 (5 bases). This clonotype was sampled from a person between 18 and 59 years old who received the Ad26.COV2.S COVID-19 vaccine or a placebo. This specimen consisted of peripheral blood, obtained in a trial of Ad26.COV2.S vaccine versus placebo. CDR3 amino acids: CATSRDVGGYGYTF. CDR3 coding DNA: TGTGCCACCAGCAGAGACGTCGGGGGCTATGGCTACACCTTC.